This TCR beta chain emerged from a study of T cell responses to AZD1222 COVID-19 vaccine. General study results and limits: The donor group comprised mostly white British people and more females; the analysis possibly underestimated clonal diversity. At baseline, just five to seven AZD1222 recipients tested seropositive. Repertoire samples came only from after the peak T cell response.

V was shortened by 6 bases and J by 0 bases, with 18 bases between the two germline ends. The CDR3 consists of 17 residues. CDR1 and CDR2 (germline): MNHEY, SVGEGT. As regards this clone: What it binds is unknown.

Assay used: immunoSEQ multiplex PCR; TCRdb lists only in-frame clones, some missing. The sample has roughly 97,000 clones; 85% to 95% are singletons. Specimen: peripheral blood, collected on day 0 of AZD1222 vaccination. The chain couples TRBV6-2 or TRBV6-3 to TRBJ2-4; tentatively, D is TRBD2 (6 bases). This receptor was taken from an adult in good health. The CDR3 spells CASSPGTGELAKNIQYF. CDR3 coding DNA: TGTGCCAGCAGCCCCGGGACGGGGGAACTAGCCAAAAACATTCAGTACTTC.